The clone carrying this T cell receptor beta chain appeared many times. Its antigen is unknown. General study results and limits: Greatest tumor Treg TCR overlap was with tumor naive CD4+ cells. The larger-cohort validation was restricted to a single TCR beta V-J rearrangement rather than whole repertoires. Tumor memory CD4+ T cell TCR gene usage was found to cluster with blood and lymph node memory CD4+ cells and with lymph node naive CD4+ cells.

Treg sorting used a CD4+CD25+CD127-/low gate. Germline V gives CDR1 MGHRA, CDR2 YSYEKL. The V and J ends lost 2 bases and 2 bases respectively, with 22 bases between them. The CDR3 contains 18 residues. Constant-region reverse primers amplified full-length variable regions, followed by semi-nested Nested Universal Primer A PCR. TCRdb re-analysed the 5' RACE reads in MiXCR, keeping a single row per CDR3 protein. The data hold tens of thousands of distinct CDR3 sequences, with around 23% observed a single time. Sample: Tregs sorted from a lymph node. The V call is TRBV4-1, the J call TRBJ2-7; D perhaps matches TRBD2 (5 bases). This TCR was sampled from a female donor with breast cancer. This CDR3 is CASSQREGQIFGTYEQYF. CDR3 nucleotides: TGCGCCAGCAGCCAACGTGAGGGTCAAATATTTGGTACCTACGAGCAGTACTTC.